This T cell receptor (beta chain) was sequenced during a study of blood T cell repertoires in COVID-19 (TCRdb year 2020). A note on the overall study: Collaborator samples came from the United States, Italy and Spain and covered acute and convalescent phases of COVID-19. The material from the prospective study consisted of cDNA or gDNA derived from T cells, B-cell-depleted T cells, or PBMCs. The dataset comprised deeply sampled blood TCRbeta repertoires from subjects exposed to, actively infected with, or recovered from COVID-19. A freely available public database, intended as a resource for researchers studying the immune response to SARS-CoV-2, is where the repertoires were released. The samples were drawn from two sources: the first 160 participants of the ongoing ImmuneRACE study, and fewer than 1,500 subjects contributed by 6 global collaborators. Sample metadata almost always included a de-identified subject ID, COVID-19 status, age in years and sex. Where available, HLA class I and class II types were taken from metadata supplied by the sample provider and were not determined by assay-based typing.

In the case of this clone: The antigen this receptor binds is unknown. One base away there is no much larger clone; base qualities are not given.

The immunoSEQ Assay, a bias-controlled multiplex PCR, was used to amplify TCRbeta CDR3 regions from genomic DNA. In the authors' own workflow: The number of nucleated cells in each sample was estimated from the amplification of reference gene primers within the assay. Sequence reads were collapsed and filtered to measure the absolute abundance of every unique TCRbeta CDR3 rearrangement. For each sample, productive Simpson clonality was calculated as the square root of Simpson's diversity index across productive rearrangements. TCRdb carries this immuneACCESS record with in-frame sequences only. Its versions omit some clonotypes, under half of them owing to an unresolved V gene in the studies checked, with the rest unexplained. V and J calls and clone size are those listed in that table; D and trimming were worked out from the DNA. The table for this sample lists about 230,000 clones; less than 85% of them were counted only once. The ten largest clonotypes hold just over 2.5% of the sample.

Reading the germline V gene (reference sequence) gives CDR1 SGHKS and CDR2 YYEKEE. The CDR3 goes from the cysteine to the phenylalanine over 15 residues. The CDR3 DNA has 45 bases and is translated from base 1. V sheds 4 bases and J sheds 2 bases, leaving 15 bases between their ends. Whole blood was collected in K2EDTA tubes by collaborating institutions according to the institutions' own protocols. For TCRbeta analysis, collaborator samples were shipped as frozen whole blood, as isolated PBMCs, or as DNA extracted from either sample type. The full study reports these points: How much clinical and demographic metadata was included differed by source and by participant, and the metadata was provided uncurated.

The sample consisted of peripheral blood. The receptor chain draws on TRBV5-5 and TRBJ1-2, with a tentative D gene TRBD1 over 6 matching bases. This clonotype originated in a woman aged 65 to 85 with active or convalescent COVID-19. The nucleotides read TGTGCCAGCAGCCCTAGAGGGGGGGTAAACTATGGCTACACCTTC. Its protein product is CASSPRGGVNYGYTF.